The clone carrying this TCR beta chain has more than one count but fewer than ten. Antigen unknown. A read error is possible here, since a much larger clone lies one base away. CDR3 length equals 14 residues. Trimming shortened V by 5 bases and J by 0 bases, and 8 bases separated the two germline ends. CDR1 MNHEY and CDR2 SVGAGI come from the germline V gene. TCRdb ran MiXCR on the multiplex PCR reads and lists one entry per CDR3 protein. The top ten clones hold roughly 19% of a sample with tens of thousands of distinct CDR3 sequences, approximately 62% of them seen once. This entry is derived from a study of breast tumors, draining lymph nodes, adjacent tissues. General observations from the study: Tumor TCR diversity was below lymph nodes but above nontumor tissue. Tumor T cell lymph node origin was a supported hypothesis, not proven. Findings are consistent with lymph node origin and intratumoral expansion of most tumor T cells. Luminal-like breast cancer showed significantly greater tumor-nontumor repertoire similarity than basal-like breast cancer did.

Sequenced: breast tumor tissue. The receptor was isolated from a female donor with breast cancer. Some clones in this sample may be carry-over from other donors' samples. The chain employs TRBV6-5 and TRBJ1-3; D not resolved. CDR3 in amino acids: CASSHGFSGNTIYF. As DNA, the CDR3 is TGTGCCAGCAGTCACGGGTTCTCTGGAAACACCATATATTTT.